Presented here are 11 T cell receptor beta chains from one specimen sequenced in a study of blood T cell repertoires in COVID-19. Clones were sequenced by immunoSEQ multiplex PCR, and TCRdb holds only the in-frame ones, with some missing. This sample has just over 650,000 clones; around 89% occur once, and the top ten carry roughly 0.25%. Sequencing input: peripheral blood. These receptors were taken from a young woman with acute or convalescent COVID-19.

The V gene is TRBV24-1, the J gene TRBJ2-3; D may be TRBD2 (6 bases). This CDR3 contains 15 residues. Trimming left V 3 bases short and J 8 bases short, with 17 bases between. The V gene's germline CDR1 is KGHDR and CDR2 SFDVKD. In DNA, the CDR3 is TGTGCCACCAGTGATAACCGGGAGCCCGGTGGTACGCAGTATTTT. Its protein product is CATSDNREPGGTQYF.

The V call is TRBV7-2, the J call TRBJ2-7, with TRBD1 as a possible D gene (6 bases). The CDR3 spans 15 residues. V gave up 5 bases and J gave up 1 base, with 15 bases separating them. Germline V gene sequence: CDR1 SGHTA, CDR2 FQGNSA. This chain's CDR3 is CASSRAPGESYEQYF. CDR3 sequence (DNA): TGTGCCAGCAGCCGGGCTCCAGGGGAATCCTACGAGCAGTACTTC. Filled out from reference TRBV7-2 and TRBJ2-7, the complete variable domain reads GAGVSQSPSNKVTEKGKDVELRCDPISGHTALYWYRQSLGQGLEFLIYFQGNSAPDKSGLPSDRFSAERTGGSVSTLTIQRTQQEDSAVYLCASSRAPGESYEQYFGPGTRLTVT.

This chain uses TRBV7-2 with TRBJ1-5, with a tentative D call TRBD1 (5 bases). V was pared by 5 bases and J by 5 bases, with 13 bases between. Per the germline V gene, CDR1 is SGHTA and CDR2 is FQGNSA. This CDR3 has 14 amino acids. The CDR3 loop reads CASSPRGGDQPQHF. The DNA for the CDR3 is TGTGCCAGCAGCCCTCGGGGGGGAGATCAGCCCCAGCATTTT.

Note on this clone: The sample contains more than one DNA sequence encoding this CDR3. The J gene is TRBJ2-1, the V gene TRBV19, with a possible D match to TRBD1 (5 bases). This CDR3 is built from 15 residues. The germline gives CDR1 LNHDA, CDR2 SQIVND (reference sequence). The germline V and J ends were trimmed by 3 bases and 4 bases, with 13 bases remaining between them. The CDR3: CASSIPRALYNEQFF. The CDR3, as DNA: TGTGCCAGTAGTATTCCCAGGGCCCTATACAATGAGCAGTTCTTC. The whole variable domain, remainder taken from reference TRBV19 and TRBJ2-1, is DGGITQSPKYLFRKEGQNVTLSCEQNLNHDAMYWYRQDPGQGLRLIYYSQIVNDFQKGDIAEGYSVSREKKESFPLTVTSAQKNPTAFYLCASSIPRALYNEQFFGPGTRLTVL.

This chain uses TRBV6-6 with TRBJ2-1; 8 bases fit TRBD1. J gave up 7 bases and V 6 bases, and 5 bases lay outside the gene matches. Germline V lookup: CDR1 MNHNY, CDR2 SVGAGI (reference sequence). This CDR3 has 13 residues. In DNA, the CDR3 is TGTGCCAGCAGAAACGGACAGGGAAATGAGCAGTTCTTC. Encoded protein: CASRNGQGNEQFF.

The V gene is TRBV27, the J gene TRBJ2-1; 8 positions agree with TRBD2. The CDR3 spans 16 residues. Looked up from germline, CDR1 is MNHEY and CDR2 is SMNVEV (reference sequence). V gave up 7 bases and J gave up 0 bases; unmatched junction bases: 8. The CDR3, as DNA: TGTGCCAGCATGAGTAGCGGGGCGAGCTCCTACAATGAGCAGTTCTTC. The encoded protein is CASMSSGASSYNEQFF.

V is TRBV19 and J is TRBJ2-7; D might be TRBD2 (6 bases). The V end lost 4 bases, the J end lost 1 base, and 8 bases lay between the germline ends. The CDR3 is made up of 13 amino acids. Looked up from germline, CDR1 is LNHDA and CDR2 is SQIVND (reference sequence). CDR3 coding DNA: TGTGCCAGTAGTACCGGGACTTCCTACGAGCAGTACTTC. Its protein product is CASSTGTSYEQYF. Looking up the rest from reference TRBV19 and TRBJ2-7 gives the full variable domain: DGGITQSPKYLFRKEGQNVTLSCEQNLNHDAMYWYRQDPGQGLRLIYYSQIVNDFQKGDIAEGYSVSREKKESFPLTVTSAQKNPTAFYLCASSTGTSYEQYFGPGTRLTVT.

The chain has TRBV7-9 and TRBJ1-2; D call uncertain. Germline V lookup: CDR1 SEHNR, CDR2 FQNEAQ (reference sequence). The V gene lost 0 bases and the J gene lost 2 bases, with 16 bases spanning the gap. CDR3 length equals 17 residues. CDR3 protein: CASSLAPPRNRNYGYTF. In DNA form, the CDR3 reads TGTGCCAGCAGCTTAGCCCCGCCTCGAAATCGGAACTATGGCTACACCTTC. The whole variable domain, remainder taken from reference TRBV7-9 and TRBJ1-2, is DTGVSQNPRHKITKRGQNVTFRCDPISEHNRLYWYRQTLGQGPEFLTYFQNEAQLEKSRLLSDRFSAERPKGSFSTLEIQRTEQGDSAMYLCASSLAPPRNRNYGYTFGSGTRLTVV.

The genes are TRBV21-1 and TRBJ1-6; the D call in the table, TRBD1, was not verified against the DNA. TRBV21-1 is assigned pseudogene status. The CDR3 has 14 residues. CDR3 region: CASRTTGGRSPLHF. The CDR3 nucleotides are TGTGCCAGCAGGACGACAGGGGGTAGGTCACCCCTCCACTTT.

This sequence joins TRBV7-9 and TRBJ1-2, with TRBD1 identical over 8 bases. The CDR3 totals 14 residues. V trimming: 5 bases; J trimming: 4 bases; junction bases outside the gene matches: 6. In germline, CDR1 is SEHNR, CDR2 FQNEAQ (reference sequence). CDR3 DNA sequence: TGTGCCAGCAGCGCAGGACAGGGAGGCTATGGCTACACCTTC. This encodes CASSAGQGGYGYTF. Looking up the rest from reference TRBV7-9 and TRBJ1-2 gives the full variable domain: DTGVSQNPRHKITKRGQNVTFRCDPISEHNRLYWYRQTLGQGPEFLTYFQNEAQLEKSRLLSDRFSAERPKGSFSTLEIQRTEQGDSAMYLCASSAGQGGYGYTFGSGTRLTVV.

The V call is TRBV30, the J call TRBJ1-1, with 10 nucleotides matching TRBD1. Looked up from germline, CDR1 is GTSNPN and CDR2 is SVGIG (reference sequence). V lost 7 bases and J lost 4; bases outside the gene matches: 12. CDR3 length: 15 amino acids. The CDR3 loop is CAFGTGDGTSTEAFF. The DNA for the CDR3 is TGTGCCTTTGGGACAGGGGATGGAACGAGCACTGAAGCTTTCTTT.